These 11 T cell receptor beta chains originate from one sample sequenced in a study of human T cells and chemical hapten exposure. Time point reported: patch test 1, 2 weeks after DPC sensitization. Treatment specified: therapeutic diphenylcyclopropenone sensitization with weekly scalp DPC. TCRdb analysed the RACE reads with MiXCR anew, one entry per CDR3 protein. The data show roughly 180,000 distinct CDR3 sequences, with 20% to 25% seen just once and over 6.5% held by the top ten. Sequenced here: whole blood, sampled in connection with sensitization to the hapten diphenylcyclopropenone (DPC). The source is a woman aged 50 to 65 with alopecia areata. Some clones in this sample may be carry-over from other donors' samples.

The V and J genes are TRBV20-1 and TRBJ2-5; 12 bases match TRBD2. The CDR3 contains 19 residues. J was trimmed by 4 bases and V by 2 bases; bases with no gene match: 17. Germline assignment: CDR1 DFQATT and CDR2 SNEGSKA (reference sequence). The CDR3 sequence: CSARIVGGASGRALETQYF. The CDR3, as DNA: TGCAGTGCTAGAATAGTTGGTGGGGCTAGCGGGAGGGCCTTAGAGACCCAGTACTTC.

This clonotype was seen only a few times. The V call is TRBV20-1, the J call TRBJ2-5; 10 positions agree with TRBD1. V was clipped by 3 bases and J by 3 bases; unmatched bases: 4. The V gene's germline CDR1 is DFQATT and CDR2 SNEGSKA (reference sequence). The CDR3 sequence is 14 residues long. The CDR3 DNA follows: TGCAGTGCTAGTTCCGGGACAGGGGAAGAGACCCAGTACTTC. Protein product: CSASSGTGEETQYF.

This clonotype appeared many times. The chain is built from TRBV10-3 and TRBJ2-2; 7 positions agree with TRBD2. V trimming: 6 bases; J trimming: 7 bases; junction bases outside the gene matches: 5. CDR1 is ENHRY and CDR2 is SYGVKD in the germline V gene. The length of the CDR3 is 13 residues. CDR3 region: CAISNRDYGELFF. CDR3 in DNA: TGTGCCATCAGCAACCGGGACTACGGGGAGCTGTTTTTT.

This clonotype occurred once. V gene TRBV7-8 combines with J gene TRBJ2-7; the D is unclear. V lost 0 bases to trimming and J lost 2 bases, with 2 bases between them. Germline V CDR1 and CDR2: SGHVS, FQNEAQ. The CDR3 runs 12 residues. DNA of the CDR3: TGTGCCAGCAGCTTAGCCACCTACGAGCAGTACTTC. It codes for CASSLATYEQYF.

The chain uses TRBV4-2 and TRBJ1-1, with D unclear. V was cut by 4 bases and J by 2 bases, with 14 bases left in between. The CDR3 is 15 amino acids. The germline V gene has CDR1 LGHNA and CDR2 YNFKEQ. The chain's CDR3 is CASSPTEAPNTEAFF. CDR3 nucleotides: TGTGCCAGCAGCCCGACGGAGGCCCCTAACACTGAAGCTTTCTTT.

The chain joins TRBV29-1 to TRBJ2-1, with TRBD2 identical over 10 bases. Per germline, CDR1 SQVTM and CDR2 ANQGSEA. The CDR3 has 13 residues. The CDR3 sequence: CRASGRAPNEQFF. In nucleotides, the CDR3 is TGCAGGGCTAGCGGGAGAGCTCCGAATGAGCAGTTCTTC.

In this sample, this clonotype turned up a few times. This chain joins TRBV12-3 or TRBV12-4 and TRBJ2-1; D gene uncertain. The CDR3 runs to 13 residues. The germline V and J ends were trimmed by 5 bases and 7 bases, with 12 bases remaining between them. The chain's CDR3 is CASSLQLGNEQFF. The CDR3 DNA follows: TGTGCCAGCAGTCTCCAACTGGGGAATGAGCAGTTCTTC.

CDR3 nucleotides: TGTGCCAGCAGCGTGGGACAGGGTGAAAACACCATATATTTT. Its protein product is CASSVGQGENTIYF. V gene TRBV7-9 combines with J gene TRBJ1-3, with 9 bases identical to TRBD1. The germline CDR1 and CDR2 sequences are SEHNR and FQNEAQ (reference sequence). The junction had 5 bases not matched to a gene; V was cut back by 5 bases and J by 6 bases. This CDR3 comprises 14 residues.

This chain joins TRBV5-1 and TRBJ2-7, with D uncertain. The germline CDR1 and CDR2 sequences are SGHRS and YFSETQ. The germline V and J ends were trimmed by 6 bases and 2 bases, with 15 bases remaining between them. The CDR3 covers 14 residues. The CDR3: CASTETHSTYEQYF. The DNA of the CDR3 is TGCGCCAGCACCGAAACCCACAGTACCTACGAGCAGTACTTC.

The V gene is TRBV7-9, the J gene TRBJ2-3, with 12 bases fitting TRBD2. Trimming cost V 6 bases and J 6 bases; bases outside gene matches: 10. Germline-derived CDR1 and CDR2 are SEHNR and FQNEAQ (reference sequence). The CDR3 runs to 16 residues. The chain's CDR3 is CASSPRLAGETDTQYF. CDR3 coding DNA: TGTGCCAGCAGTCCCCGACTAGCGGGAGAGACGGATACGCAGTATTTT.

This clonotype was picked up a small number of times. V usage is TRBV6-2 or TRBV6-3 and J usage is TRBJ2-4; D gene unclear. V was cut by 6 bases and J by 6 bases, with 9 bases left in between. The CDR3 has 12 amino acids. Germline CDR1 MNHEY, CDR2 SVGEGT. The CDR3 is CASSEARNIQYF. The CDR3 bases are TGTGCCAGCAGCGAGGCCCGAAACATTCAGTACTTC.